This T cell receptor (beta chain) was captured by sequencing in a study of PD-1 blockade in classical Hodgkin lymphoma. Overall study context: It was nivolumab at 3 mg/kg, given intravenously every 2 weeks, that patients received. Broader study findings: Patients starting nivolumab less than 1 year after ASCT had lower diversity and were excluded from later analyses. It was reported that newly diagnosed patients had less baseline TCR diversity than healthy donors.

In the case of this clone: The antigen remains undetermined.

Using immunoSEQ multiplex PCR, the repertoire was profiled, and TCRdb retains in-frame clones only, with some absent. The profile covers about 110,000 clones, with around 89% appearing a single time and 15% to 20% taken by the ten largest. Germline V CDR1 and CDR2: MNHEY, SMNVEV (reference sequence). The CDR3 covers 13 residues. Trimming took off 4 bases at V and 1 base at J, with 8 bases between the two ends. Relapses following autologous stem cell transplantation were seen in all patients, with brentuximab vedotin exposure varying. This sequence was found in a human donor with classical Hodgkin lymphoma. The chain is built from TRBV27 and TRBJ2-7; unclear D gene. This sample comprised peripheral blood mononuclear cells (PBMCs), obtained before the second cycle of nivolumab. For the CDR3, the DNA is TGTGCCAGCAGTTATCGCTTTTCCTACGAGCAGTACTTC. This sequence encodes CASSYRFSYEQYF.